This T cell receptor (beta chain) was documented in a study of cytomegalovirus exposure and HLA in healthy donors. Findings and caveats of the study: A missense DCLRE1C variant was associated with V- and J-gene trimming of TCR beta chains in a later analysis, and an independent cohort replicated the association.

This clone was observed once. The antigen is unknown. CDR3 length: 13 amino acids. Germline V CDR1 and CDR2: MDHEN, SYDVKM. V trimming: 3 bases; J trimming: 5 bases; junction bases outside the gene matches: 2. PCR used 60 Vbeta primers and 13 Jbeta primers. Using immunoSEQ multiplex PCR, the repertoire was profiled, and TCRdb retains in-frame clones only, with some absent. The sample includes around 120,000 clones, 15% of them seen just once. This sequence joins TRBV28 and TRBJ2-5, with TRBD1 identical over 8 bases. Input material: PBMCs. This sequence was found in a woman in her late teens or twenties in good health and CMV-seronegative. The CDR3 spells CASSLQGAETQYF. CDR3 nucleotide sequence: TGTGCCAGCAGTTTGCAGGGGGCGGAGACCCAGTACTTC.